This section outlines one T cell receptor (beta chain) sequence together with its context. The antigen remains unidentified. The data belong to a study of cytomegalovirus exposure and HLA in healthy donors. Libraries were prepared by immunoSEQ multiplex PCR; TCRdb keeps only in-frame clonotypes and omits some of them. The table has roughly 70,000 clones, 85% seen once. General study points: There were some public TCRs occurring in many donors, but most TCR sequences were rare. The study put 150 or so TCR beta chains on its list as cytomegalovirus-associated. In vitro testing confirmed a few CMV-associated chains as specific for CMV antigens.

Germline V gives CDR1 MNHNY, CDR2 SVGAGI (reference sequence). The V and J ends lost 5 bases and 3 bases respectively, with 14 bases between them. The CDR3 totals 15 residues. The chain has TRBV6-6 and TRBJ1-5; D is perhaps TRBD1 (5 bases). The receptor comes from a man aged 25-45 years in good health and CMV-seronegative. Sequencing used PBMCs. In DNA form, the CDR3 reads TGTGCCAGCAGTAGGATAGCGGGGGACAATCAGCCCCAGCATTTT. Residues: CASSRIAGDNQPQHF.